What follows describes a single TCR beta chain. Its antigen is not identified. The data derive from a study of molecular identifiers for immune sequencing clone quantification. Findings and caveats of the study: Clones that had above 20 RNA copies took up over 97% of effector molecules but under 1% in naive cells.

Sorting captured naive CD8 T cells as CD8+CD4-CCR7+CD45RA+. Per germline, CDR1 MNHEY and CDR2 SMNVEV (reference sequence). The CDR3 extends over 17 amino acids. The ends were cut back, 4 bases at V and 0 bases at J, with 13 bases in the middle. Listed TCR primers, together with previously described methods, were used for the bulk TCR libraries. In TCRdb, the PCR reads were re-called with MiXCR into one record per CDR3 protein. The sample lists around 480,000 distinct CDR3 sequences, around 23% seen once, with around 0.79% in the top ten. The chain has TRBV27 and TRBJ2-6; the D gene is possibly TRBD1 (6 bases). The sequence was obtained from a human donor in good health. Some libraries in this study had Jurkat cell RNA spiked in. Sequenced: naive CD8+ T cells from blood, with Jurkat cell RNA spiked in. Regarding subset: FACS-sorted CD8+CD4-CCR7+CD45RA+ naive T cells. CDR3 loop: CASSWTATTSGANVLTF. CDR3 in DNA: TGTGCCAGCAGTTGGACAGCCACCACCTCTGGGGCCAACGTCCTGACTTTC.